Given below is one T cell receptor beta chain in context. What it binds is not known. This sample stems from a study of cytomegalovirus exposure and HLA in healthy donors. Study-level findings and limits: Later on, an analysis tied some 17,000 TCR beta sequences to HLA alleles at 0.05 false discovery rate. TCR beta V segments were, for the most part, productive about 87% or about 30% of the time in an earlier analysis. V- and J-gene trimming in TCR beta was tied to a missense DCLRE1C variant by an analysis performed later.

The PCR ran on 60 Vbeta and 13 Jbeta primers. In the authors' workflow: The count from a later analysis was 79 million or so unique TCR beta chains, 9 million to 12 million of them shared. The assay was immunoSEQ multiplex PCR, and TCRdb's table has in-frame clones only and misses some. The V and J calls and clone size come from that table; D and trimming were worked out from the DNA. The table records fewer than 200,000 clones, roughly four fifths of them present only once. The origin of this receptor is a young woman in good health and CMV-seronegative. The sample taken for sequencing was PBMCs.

CDR3 region: CASSPTSGDEQYF. CDR3 DNA sequence: TGTGCCAGCTCACCCACGTCAGGGGATGAGCAGTACTTC. The gene calls are TRBV18 and TRBJ2-7; D is perhaps TRBD1 (6 bases). The CDR3 is made up of 13 amino acids. V lost 3 bases and J 7 bases, leaving 13 bases between the germline ends. Germline CDR1 KGHSH, CDR2 LQKENI.